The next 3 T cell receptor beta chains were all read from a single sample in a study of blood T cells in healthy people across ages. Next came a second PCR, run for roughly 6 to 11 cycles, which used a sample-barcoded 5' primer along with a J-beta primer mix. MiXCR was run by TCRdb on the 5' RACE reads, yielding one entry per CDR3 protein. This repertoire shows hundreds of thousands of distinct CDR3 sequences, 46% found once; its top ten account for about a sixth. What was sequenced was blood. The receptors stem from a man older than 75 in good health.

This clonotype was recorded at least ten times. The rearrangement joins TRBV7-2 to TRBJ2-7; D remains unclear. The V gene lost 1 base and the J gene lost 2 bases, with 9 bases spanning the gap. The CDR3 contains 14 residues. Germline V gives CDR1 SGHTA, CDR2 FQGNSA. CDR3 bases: TGTGCCAGCAGCTTAGAGGGCGGAACCTACGAGCAGTACTTC. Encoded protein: CASSLEGGTYEQYF.

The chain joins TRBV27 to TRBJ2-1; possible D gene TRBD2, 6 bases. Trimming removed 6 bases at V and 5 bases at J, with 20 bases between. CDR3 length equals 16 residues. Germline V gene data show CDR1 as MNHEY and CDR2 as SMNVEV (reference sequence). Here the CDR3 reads CASRRAGAGGNNEQFF. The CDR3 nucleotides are TGTGCCAGCAGAAGAGCCGGGGCGGGCGGGAACAATGAGCAGTTCTTC.

The CDR3 DNA reads as TGTGCCAGCAGTGAAAGGCCGACAGCGACTCAGCCCCAGCATTTT. Protein: CASSERPTATQPQHF. This rearrangement joins TRBV2 to TRBJ1-5, with D perhaps matching TRBD1 (5 bases). The germline V and J ends were trimmed by 2 bases and 6 bases, with 14 bases remaining between them. The CDR3 covers 15 residues. Germline CDR1 reads SNHLY; CDR2 reads FYNNEI.